This T cell receptor beta chain comes out of a study of T cell responses to AZD1222 COVID-19 vaccine. With respect to this clone: Its target is unknown.

Recipients boosted at about 4 weeks or about 12 weeks are pooled. The CDR3 is made up of 16 amino acids. After removal of 6 bases from V and 0 bases from J, the junction contained 7 bases not matched to a gene. The germline V gene encodes CDR1 LNHNV and CDR2 YYDKDF (reference sequence). Study-level points and caveats: Samples come after the peak T cell response, not at day 14. Regions 160-218 and 743-854 dominated among vaccine-associated CD4 TCRs spanning spike. The sample set comprised mostly white British donors with more females, and clonal diversity was possibly underestimated.

Measured with immunoSEQ multiplex PCR; TCRdb has only the in-frame clones, and not every one. The sample has approximately 75,000 clones; 90% are singletons. The J gene is TRBJ1-3, the V gene TRBV15, with TRBD1 matching over 8 bases. The starting material was peripheral blood, obtained 28 days after the second AZD1222 dose. The origin of this receptor is an adult who received the AZD1222 COVID-19 vaccine. The CDR3 sequence is CATRSAGGLSGNTIYF. The CDR3 nucleotides are TGTGCCACCAGATCCGCAGGGGGCCTCTCTGGAAACACCATATATTTT.